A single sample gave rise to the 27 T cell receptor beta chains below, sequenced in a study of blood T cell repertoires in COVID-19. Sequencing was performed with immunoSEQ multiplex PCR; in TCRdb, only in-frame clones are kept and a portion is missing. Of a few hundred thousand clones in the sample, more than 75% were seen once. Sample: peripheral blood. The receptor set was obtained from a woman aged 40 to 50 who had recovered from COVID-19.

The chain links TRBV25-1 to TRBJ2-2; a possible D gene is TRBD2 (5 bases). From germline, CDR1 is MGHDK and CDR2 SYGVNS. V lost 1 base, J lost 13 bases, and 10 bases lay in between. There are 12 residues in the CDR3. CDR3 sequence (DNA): TGTGCCAGCAGTGAATCTGGAGGTGGGCTGTTTTTT. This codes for CASSESGGGLFF.

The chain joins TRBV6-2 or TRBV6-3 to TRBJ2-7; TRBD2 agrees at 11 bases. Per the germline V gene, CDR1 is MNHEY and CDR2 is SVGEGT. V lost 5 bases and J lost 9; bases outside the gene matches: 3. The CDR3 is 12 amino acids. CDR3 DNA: TGTGCCAGCAGTCAACTAGCGGGGGCGCAGTACGTC. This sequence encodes CASSQLAGAQYV.

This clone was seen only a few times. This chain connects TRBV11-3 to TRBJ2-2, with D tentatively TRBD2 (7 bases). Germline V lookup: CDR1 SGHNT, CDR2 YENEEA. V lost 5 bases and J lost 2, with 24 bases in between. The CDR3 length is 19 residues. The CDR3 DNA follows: TGTGCCAGCAGCCCCGGTTGGGGGGGGCTAGCGGAAAACACCGGGGAGCTGTTTTTT. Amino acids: CASSPGWGGLAENTGELFF. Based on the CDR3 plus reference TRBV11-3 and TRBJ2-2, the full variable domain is EAGVVQSPRYKIIEKKQPVAFWCNPISGHNTLYWYLQNLGQGPELLIRYENEEAVDDSQLPKDRFSAERLKGVDSTLKIQPAELGDSAVYLCASSPGWGGLAENTGELFFGEGSRLTVL.

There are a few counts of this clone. DNA of the CDR3: TGTGCCAGCAACCAGGGGGCCGGTCAGCCCCAGCATTTT. It yields the protein CASNQGAGQPQHF. The rearrangement links TRBV6-5 to TRBJ1-5, with TRBD1 matching over 8 bases. This CDR3 contains 13 residues. V shed 7 bases, J shed 6 bases, and the junction held 5 bases outside the gene matches. Germline CDR1 reads MNHEY; CDR2 reads SVGAGI.

CDR3 amino acids: CASSWGGLAGAYNEQFF. The CDR3 DNA is TGCGCCAGCAGCTGGGGCGGACTAGCGGGGGCCTACAATGAGCAGTTCTTC. This chain connects TRBV5-1 to TRBJ2-1; 13 positions match TRBD2. This CDR3 region has 17 residues. Germline V gives CDR1 SGHRS, CDR2 YFSETQ. With V trimmed by 3 bases and J by 2 bases, 5 bases remained unmatched.

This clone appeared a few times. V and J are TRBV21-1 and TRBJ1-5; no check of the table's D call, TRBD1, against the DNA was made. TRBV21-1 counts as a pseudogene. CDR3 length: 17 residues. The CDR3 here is CASTNRGDRYSNQPQHF. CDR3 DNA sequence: TGTGCCAGCACCAACAGGGGGGACAGATATAGCAATCAGCCCCAGCATTTT.

CDR3 region: CASSPLDYGQARGYTF. As DNA, the CDR3 is TGTGCCAGCAGCCCTCTAGATTATGGACAGGCCCGGGGCTACACCTTC. The chain carries TRBV11-2 and TRBJ1-2, with 7 bases that match TRBD1. The ends lost 5 bases at V and 8 bases at J; junction bases unmatched: 17. The CDR3 runs to 16 residues. In germline, CDR1 is SGHAT, CDR2 FQNNGV.

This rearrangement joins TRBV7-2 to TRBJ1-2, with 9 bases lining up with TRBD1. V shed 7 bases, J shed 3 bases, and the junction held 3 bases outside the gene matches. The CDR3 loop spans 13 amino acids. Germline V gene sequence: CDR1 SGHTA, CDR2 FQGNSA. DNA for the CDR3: TGTGCCAGCAACACAGGGGGCGACTATGGCTACACCTTC. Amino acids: CASNTGGDYGYTF.

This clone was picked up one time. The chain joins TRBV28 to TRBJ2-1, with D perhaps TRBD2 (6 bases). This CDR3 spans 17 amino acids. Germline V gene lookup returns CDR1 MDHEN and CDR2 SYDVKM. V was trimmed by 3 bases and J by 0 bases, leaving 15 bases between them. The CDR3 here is CASSFPGGGDSYNEQFF. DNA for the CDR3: TGTGCCAGCAGTTTCCCTGGAGGCGGGGACTCCTACAATGAGCAGTTCTTC.

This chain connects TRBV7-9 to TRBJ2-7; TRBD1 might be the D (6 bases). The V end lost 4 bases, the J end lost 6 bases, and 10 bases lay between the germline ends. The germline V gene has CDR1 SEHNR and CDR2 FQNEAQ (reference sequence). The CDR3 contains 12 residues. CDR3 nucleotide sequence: TGTGCCAGCAGCTCCCGGACAGTCGAGCAGTACTTC. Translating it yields CASSSRTVEQYF. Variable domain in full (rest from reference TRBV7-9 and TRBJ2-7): DTGVSQNPRHKITKRGQNVTFRCDPISEHNRLYWYRQTLGQGPEFLTYFQNEAQLEKSRLLSDRFSAERPKGSFSTLEIQRTEQGDSAMYLCASSSRTVEQYFGPGTRLTVT.

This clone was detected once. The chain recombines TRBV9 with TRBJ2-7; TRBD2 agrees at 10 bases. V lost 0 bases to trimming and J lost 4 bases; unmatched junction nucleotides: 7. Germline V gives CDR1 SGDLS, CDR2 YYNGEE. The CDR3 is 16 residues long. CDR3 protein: CASSVAASGSVYEQYF. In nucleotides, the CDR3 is TGTGCCAGCAGCGTAGCGGCTAGCGGGAGTGTGTACGAGCAGTACTTC.

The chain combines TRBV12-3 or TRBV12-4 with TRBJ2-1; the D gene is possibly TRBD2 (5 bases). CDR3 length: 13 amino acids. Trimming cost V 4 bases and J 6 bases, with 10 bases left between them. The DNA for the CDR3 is TGTGCCAGCAGTTCCTCCGGGGTCAATGAGCAGTTCTTC. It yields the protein CASSSSGVNEQFF.

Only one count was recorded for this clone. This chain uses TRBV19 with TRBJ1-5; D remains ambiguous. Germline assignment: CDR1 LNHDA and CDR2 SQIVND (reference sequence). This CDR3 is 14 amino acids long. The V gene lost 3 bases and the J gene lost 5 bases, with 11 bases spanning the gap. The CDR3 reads CASSMAGYYQPQHF. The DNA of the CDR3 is TGTGCCAGTAGTATGGCGGGTTACTATCAGCCCCAGCATTTT.

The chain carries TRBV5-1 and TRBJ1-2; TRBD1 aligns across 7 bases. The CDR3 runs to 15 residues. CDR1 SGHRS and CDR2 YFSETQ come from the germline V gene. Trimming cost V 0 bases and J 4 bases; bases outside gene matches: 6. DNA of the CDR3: TGCGCCAGCAGCTTGGCCACAGGGGTTGTCTATGGCTACACCTTC. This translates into CASSLATGVVYGYTF. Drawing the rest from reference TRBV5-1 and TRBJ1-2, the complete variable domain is KAGVTQTPRYLIKTRGQQVTLSCSPISGHRSVSWYQQTPGQGLQFLFEYFSETQRNKGNFPGRFSGRQFSNSRSEMNVSTLELGDSALYLCASSLATGVVYGYTFGSGTRLTVV.

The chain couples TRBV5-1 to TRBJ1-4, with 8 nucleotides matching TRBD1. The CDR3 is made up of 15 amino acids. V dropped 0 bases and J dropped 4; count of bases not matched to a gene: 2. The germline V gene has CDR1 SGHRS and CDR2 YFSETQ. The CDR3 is CASSLGQGNNEKLFF. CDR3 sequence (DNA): TGCGCCAGCAGCTTGGGACAGGGGAATAATGAAAAACTGTTTTTT.

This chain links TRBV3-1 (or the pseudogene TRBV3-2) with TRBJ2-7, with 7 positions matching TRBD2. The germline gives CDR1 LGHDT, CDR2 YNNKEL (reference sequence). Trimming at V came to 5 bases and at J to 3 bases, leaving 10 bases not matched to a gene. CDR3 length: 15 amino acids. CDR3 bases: TGTGCCAGCAGCAGAGGGACTACTCTAAACTACGAGCAGTACTTC. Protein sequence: CASSRGTTLNYEQYF.

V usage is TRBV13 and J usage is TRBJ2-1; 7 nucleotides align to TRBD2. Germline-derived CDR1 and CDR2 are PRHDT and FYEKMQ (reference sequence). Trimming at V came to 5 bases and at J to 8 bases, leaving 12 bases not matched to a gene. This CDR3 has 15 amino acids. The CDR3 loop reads CASSPGWGGRDEQFF. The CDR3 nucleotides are TGTGCCAGCAGCCCCGGATGGGGGGGGAGGGATGAGCAGTTCTTC.

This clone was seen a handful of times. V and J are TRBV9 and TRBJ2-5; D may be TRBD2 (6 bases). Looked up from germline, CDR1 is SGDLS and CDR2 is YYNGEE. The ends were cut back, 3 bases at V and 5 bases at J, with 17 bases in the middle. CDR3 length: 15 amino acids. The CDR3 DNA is TGTGCCAGCAGCGCGCCCACTAGCTCGGGGGAGACCCAGTACTTC. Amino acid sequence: CASSAPTSSGETQYF.

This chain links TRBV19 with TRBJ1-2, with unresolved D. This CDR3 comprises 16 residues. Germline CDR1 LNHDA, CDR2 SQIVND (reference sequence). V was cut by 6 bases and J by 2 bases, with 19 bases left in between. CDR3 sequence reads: CASRAPGVGENYGYTF. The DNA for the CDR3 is TGTGCCAGTAGAGCTCCCGGGGTCGGAGAAAACTATGGCTACACCTTC.

As DNA, the CDR3 is TGTGCCAGTAGTATTTGGGGCAGGGGCGATGGTGAAAAACTGTTTTTT. It codes for CASSIWGRGDGEKLFF. The chain uses TRBV19 and TRBJ1-4, with D maybe TRBD1 (6 bases). V was trimmed by 3 bases and J by 7 bases, leaving 18 bases between them. CDR1 and CDR2 (germline): LNHDA, SQIVND (reference sequence). This CDR3 is built from 16 residues.

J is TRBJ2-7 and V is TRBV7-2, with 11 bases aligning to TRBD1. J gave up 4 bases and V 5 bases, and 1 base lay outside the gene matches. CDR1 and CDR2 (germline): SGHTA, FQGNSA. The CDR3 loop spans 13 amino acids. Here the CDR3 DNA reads TGTGCCAGCAGCCGGGACAGGGGGTACGAGCAGTACTTC. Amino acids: CASSRDRGYEQYF.

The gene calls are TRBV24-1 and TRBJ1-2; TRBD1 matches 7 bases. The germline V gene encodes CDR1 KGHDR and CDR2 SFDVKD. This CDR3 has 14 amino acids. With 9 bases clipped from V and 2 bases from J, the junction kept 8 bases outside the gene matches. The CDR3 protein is CATRPKGGNYGYTF. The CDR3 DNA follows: TGTGCCACCCGCCCTAAAGGGGGCAACTATGGCTACACCTTC.

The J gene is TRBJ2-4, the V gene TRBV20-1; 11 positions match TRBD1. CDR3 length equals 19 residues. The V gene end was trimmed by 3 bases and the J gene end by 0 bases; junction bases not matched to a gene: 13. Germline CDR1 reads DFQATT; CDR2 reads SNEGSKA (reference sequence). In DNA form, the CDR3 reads TGCAGTGCTAGTGGGACCCCGGGACAGGGGGACCTAGCCAAAAACATTCAGTACTTC. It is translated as CSASGTPGQGDLAKNIQYF.

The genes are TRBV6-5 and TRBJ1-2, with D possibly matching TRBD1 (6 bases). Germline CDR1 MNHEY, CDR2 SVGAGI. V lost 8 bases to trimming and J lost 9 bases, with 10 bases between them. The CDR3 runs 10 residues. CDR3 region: CASGQGSYTF. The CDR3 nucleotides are TGTGCCAGCGGCCAGGGGAGCTACACCTTC.

CDR3: CASSLGSRVGGNTIYF. DNA for the CDR3: TGTGCCAGCAGCTTAGGTTCCAGGGTGGGTGGAAACACCATATATTTT. The rearrangement joins TRBV7-2 to TRBJ1-3; D perhaps matches TRBD1 (5 bases). This CDR3 contains 16 residues. Germline V gene data show CDR1 as SGHTA and CDR2 as FQGNSA. V was shortened by 1 base and J by 3 bases, with 13 bases between the two germline ends.

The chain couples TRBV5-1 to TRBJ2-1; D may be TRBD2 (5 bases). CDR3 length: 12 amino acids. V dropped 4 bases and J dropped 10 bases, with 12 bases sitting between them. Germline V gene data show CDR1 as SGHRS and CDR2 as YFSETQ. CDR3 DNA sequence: TGCGCCAGCAGCCCCGGGGTTTTAGAGCAGTTCTTC. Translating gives CASSPGVLEQFF.

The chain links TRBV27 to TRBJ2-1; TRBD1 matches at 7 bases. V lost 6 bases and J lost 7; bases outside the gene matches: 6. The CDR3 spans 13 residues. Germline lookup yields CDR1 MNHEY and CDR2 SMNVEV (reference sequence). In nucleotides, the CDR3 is TGTGCCAGCAGAACAGGGGCAGGGAATGAGCAGTTCTTC. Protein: CASRTGAGNEQFF.